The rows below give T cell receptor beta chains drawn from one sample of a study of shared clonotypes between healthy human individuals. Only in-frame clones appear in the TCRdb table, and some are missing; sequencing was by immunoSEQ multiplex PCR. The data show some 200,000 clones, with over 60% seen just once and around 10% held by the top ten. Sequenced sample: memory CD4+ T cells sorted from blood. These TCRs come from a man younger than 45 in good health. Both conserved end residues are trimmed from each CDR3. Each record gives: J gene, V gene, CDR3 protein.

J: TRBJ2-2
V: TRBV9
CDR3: ASSVGGTTLNTGELF

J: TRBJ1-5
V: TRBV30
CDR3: AWSGQDIGYQPQH

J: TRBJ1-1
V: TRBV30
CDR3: AWNPDREDTEAF

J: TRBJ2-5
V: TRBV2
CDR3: ASRDRQETQY

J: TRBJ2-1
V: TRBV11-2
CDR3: ASSPLVAVNEQF

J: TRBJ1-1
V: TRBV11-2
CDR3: ASSLGQIEAF

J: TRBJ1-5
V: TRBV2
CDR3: ASTASGGNQPQH

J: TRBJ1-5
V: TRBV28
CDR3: ASSPEGLQTLRNQPQH

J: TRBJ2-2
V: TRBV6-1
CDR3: ASSATTITGELF

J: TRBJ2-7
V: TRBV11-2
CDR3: ASSLHQGAYEQY

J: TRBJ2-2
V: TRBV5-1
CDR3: ASSLNILGTKTGELF

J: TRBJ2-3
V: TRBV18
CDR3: ASSPRQGGTDTQY

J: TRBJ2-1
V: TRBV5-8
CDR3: ASSLASLLV

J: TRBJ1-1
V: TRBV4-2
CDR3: ASSQDPDVTEAF

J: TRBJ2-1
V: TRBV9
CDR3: ASSVSSGRGLGEQF

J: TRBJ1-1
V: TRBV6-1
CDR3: ASSEAGQAF

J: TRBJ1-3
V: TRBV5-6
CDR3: ASSLTGSSGNTIY

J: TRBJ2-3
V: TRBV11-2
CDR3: ASSPAAYGDTQY

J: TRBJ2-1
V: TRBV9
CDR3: ASSLLDAGTGGRNEQF